This T cell receptor (beta chain) was recovered during a study of response to subunit inactivated influenza vaccine (dated by TCRdb to 2017 to 2018). Describing the broader study: Deep quantitative T cell receptor repertoire profiling was used in the study to track responses to a trivalent subunit inactivated influenza vaccine. What the study reported, not specific to this receptor: It was suggested by the authors that each seasonal influenza vaccination may recruit only a limited number of new T cells.

This clonotype was detected ten times or more. Its antigen specificity is not known. No base quality values were provided; no much bigger clone lies one nucleotide off. The receptor library was made with RT-PCR. Instrument used: Illumina HiSeq 2500. The public reads were quality trimmed at Q25 with fastp and then assembled into clones with MiXCR by TCRdb, keeping productive beta chains. All rows with the same CDR3 protein become a single entry with the most common DNA and genes. The sample table contains 250,000 to 350,000 distinct CDR3 sequences; only one count was recorded for roughly 22% of them. About 9.4% of the sample is held by the ten biggest clonotypes. CDR1 and CDR2 are read off the germline V gene as SGHRS and YFSETQ. At the junction V is shortened by 1 base and J by 0 bases, with 5 bases in between. Measured from the cysteine to the phenylalanine, the CDR3 is 14 residues long. Just CDR3 DNA is preserved here, 42 bases in frame from base 1.

This sample comprised PBMCs from blood, obtained roughly 20 months after vaccination. The source is a man aged 45-69 years who received an inactivated influenza vaccine. Donor details come from another sample of the same person, matched by shared clones. The sequence is built from TRBV5-1 and TRBJ1-3; no D gene call is confident. The nucleotide sequence is given as TGCGCCAGCAGCTTGTGGCACTCTGGAAACACCATATATTTT. It specifies CASSLWHSGNTIYF.